Sequencing of this T cell receptor (beta chain) was carried out in a study of spatial heterogeneity in lung cancer (dated by TCRdb to the late 2010s). As for the study more broadly: Beta-chain transcripts were consistently detected in greater numbers than alpha-chain transcripts, which likely reflected higher beta-chain transcript abundance. In the raw uncorrected reads, each unique combination of TCR and UMI appeared more than ten times on average. In non-small cell lung cancer, the study made a quantitative comparison of TCR alpha and beta repertoires among multiple tumor regions, matched nontumor lung and blood. The study linked features of the TCR repertoire to counts of nonsynonymous mutations, which were determined by whole-exome sequencing of tumor tissue. At surgery, 220 tumor regions, roughly 62 matched nontumor lung samples and 56 PBMC samples were TCR-sequenced for both alpha and beta chains. General study outcomes and caveats: Ubiquitous expanded tumor TCRs showed up in blood more often at tumor resection than at routine follow-up. Additional single-cell paired TCR alpha and beta sequencing was considered necessary to confirm, at a functional level, the hypothesis that regional TCRs recognize regional mutations.

In light of the paper, this sample's time point label describes: sample taken at primary tumor resection. Without any cell sorting, TCR sequencing was performed on whole RNA extracted either from tumor and nontumor lung tissue or from cryopreserved PBMC samples. Donors were about 70 patients with early-stage, untreated non-small cell lung cancer from the lung TRACERx cohort. A patient was chosen for TCR sequencing only when enough RNA was available from at least two tumor regions. Libraries came from 5' RACE. This sample was sequenced with a NextSeq 500. The TCR library protocol attached a unique molecular identifier to each TCR cDNA molecule to allow correction of PCR and sequencing errors. As for how the authors treated the data: TCR identification, UMI-based error correction and CDR3 extraction were all carried out with Decombinator tools. TCRs above a frequency of 2 per 1,000, corresponding to the top 1% of the tumor frequency distribution, were defined as expanded. Each repertoire was subsampled 100 times to 5,000 TCRs, after which Renyi diversity was computed with the R vegan package. To build CDR3 similarity networks, amino acid triplet string-kernel similarity was used, and CDR3s were connected when their pairwise similarity was above 0.82. Using fastp at Q25 and MiXCR, TCRdb reprocessed the public reads and kept productive beta chains. Every distinct CDR3 protein forms one entry, paired with its most common genes and DNA. TCRdb's processing, not the authors' own work, is the source of the V and J calls. Within this sample are about 90,000 distinct CDR3 sequences, with 7% to 9% of them counted one time only. The ten biggest clones cover 6.9% of the sample.

For this chain, trimming is 4 bases at the V end and 2 bases at the J end, and the number of junction bases without a gene match is 7. As encoded in the germline V gene, CDR1 is SGDLS while CDR2 is YYNGEE. From the cysteine through the phenylalanine, the CDR3 covers 15 amino acids. Just CDR3 DNA is preserved here, 45 bases in frame from base 1. The sample holds many counts of this clonotype. Its antigen has not been determined. No quality values exist for individual bases; no much larger clone is one base distant. This TCR derives from a male donor with early-stage non-small cell lung cancer. The sequence joins TRBV9 to TRBJ1-1; 8 bases in the junction line up with TRBD1. The sequences come from PBMCs, collected at surgery. At the DNA level, the sequence is TGTGCCAGCAGCACGCGGACAGGGCCTAACACTGAAGCTTTCTTT. Translated, it reads CASSTRTGPNTEAFF.